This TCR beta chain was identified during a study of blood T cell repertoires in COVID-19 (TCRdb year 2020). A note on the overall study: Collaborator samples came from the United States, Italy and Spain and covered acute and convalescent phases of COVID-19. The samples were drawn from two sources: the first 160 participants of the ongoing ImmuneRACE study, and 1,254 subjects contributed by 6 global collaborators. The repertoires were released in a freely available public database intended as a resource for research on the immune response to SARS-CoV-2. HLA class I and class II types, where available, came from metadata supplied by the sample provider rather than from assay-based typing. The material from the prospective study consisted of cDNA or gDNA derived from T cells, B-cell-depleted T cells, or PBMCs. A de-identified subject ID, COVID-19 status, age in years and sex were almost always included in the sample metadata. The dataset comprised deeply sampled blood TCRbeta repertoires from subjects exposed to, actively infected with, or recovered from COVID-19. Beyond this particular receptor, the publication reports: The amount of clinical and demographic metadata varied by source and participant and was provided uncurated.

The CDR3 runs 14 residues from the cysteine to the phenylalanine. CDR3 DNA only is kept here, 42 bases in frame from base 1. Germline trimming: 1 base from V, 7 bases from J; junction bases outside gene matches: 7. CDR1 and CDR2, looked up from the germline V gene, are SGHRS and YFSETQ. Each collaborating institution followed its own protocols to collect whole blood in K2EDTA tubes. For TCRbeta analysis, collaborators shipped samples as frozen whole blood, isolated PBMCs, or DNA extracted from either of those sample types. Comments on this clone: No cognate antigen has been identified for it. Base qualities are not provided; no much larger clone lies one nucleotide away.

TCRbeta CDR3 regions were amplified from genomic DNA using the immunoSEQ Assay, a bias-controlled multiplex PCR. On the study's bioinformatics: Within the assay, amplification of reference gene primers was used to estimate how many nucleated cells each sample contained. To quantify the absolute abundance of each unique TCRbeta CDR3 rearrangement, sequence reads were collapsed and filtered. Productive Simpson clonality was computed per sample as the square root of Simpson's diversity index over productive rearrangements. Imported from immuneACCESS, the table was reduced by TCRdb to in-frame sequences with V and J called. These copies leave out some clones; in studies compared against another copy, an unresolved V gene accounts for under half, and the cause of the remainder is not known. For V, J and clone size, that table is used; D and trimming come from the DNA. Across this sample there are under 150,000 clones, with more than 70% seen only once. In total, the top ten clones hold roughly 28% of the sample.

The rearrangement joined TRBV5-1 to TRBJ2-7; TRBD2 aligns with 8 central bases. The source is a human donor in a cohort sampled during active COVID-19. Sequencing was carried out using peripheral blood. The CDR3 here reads CASSLSGGREEQYF. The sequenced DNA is TGCGCCAGCAGCTTGAGCGGGGGACGGGAGGAGCAGTACTTC.